The clone carrying this T cell receptor beta chain has just a few counts. Its antigen remains unidentified. At deep level, the assay was performed. The data were produced by immunoSEQ multiplex PCR, yet TCRdb's version contains in-frame clones alone and is incomplete. The sample consists of hundreds of thousands of clones, roughly 77% of them appearing once. The entry originates in a study of shared clonotypes between healthy human individuals. Study background: Those who served as donors were a couple of women and a few men between the ages of 18 and 49.

Caucasian adults living in Nashville, Tennessee, provided all samples. This CDR3 is 18 amino acids long. V trimming: 3 bases; J trimming: 0 bases; junction bases outside the gene matches: 7. The germline CDR1 and CDR2 sequences are KGHSH and LQKENI. Study-level findings and limits: Expectations were that clonotype sharing among donors would be affected by sequencing depth.

The J gene is TRBJ2-1, the V gene TRBV18, with 11 bases matching TRBD2. This receptor was obtained from a woman between 40 and 55 years old in good health. Some clones in this sample may be carry-over from other donors' samples. Sequenced input: PBMCs. CDR3 region: CASSPGLAGSSSYNEQFF. CDR3 sequence (DNA): TGTGCCAGCTCACCTGGACTAGCGGGCTCAAGCTCCTACAATGAGCAGTTCTTC.